Each of the 20 T cell receptor beta chains below was sequenced from the same sample in a study of CD8 T cells in Susac syndrome. An amount of RNA that ranged from roughly 0.5 to 1 ug was reverse transcribed with random hexamers. A single record per CDR3 protein comes from TCRdb applying MiXCR to the immunoSEQ multiplex PCR reads. Of about 280,000 distinct CDR3 sequences in the sample, 70% to 90% were seen once. Sequencing input: CD8+ T cells from PBMCs. Source of these receptors: a human donor with multiple sclerosis.

This clonotype was recorded once. The chain couples TRBV7-9 to TRBJ2-5; D gene unclear. The CDR3 is made up of 17 amino acids. The germline V gene encodes CDR1 SEHNR and CDR2 FQNEAQ (reference sequence). Trimming shortened V by 6 bases and J by 5 bases, and 25 bases separated the two germline ends. The CDR3 reads CASSPSVAELDGETQYF. The CDR3 DNA follows: TGTGCCAGCAGTCCAAGTGTGGCGGAGCTAGACGGGGAGACCCAGTACTTC.

This clonotype has just one count. The J gene is TRBJ2-3, the V gene TRBV9; D may be TRBD1 or TRBD2 (6 bases each). With 4 bases removed from V and 7 bases from J, the gap between germline ends came to 10 bases. The germline V gene encodes CDR1 SGDLS and CDR2 YYNGEE. CDR3 length equals 12 residues. Here the CDR3 DNA reads TGTGCCAGCAGCCGAGGGGGGAATACGCAGTATTTT. This translates into CASSRGGNTQYF.

This clonotype has only one observation. V and J are TRBV9 and TRBJ1-4; TRBD1 might be the D (5 bases). Germline CDR1 reads SGDLS; CDR2 reads YYNGEE. The CDR3 totals 15 residues. Trimming took 0 bases from V and 8 from J, leaving 14 bases between them. The CDR3 sequence is CASSVASGRGEKLFF. The CDR3, as DNA: TGTGCCAGCAGCGTAGCTTCAGGGAGAGGGGAAAAACTGTTTTTT.

The CDR3 DNA sequence: TGTGCCACCCAACGGTCGGGAGTTGAGCAGTTCTTC. Its translation: CATQRSGVEQFF. J is TRBJ2-1 and V is TRBV2, with a weak D call TRBD2 (6 bases). The CDR3 contains 12 residues. Germline V lookup: CDR1 SNHLY, CDR2 FYNNEI. Trimming took off 10 bases at V and 9 bases at J, with 16 bases between the two ends. The full variable domain, rest sourced from reference TRBV2 and TRBJ2-1, is EPEVTQTPSHQVTQMGQEVILRCVPISNHLYFYWYRQILGQKVEFLVSFYNNEISEKSEIFDDQFSVERPDGSNFTLKIRSTKLEDSAMYFCATQRSGVEQFFGPGTRLTVL.

J is TRBJ2-7 and V is TRBV7-3, with D tentatively TRBD1 or TRBD2 (5 bases each). In germline, CDR1 is SGHTA, CDR2 FQGTGA. The length of the CDR3 is 15 residues. V dropped 1 base and J dropped 5 bases, with 15 bases sitting between them. In DNA form, the CDR3 reads TGTGCCAGCAGCTTAATCGGAGGTACCAGGGACGAGCAGTACTTC. Amino acids: CASSLIGGTRDEQYF.

The chain joins TRBV9 to TRBJ2-7; no reliable D call. V was trimmed by 3 bases and J by 4 bases, leaving 8 bases between them. The CDR3 is 12 residues long. The V gene's germline CDR1 is SGDLS and CDR2 YYNGEE. The CDR3 protein is CASSGTTYEQYF. CDR3 in DNA: TGTGCCAGCAGCGGGACGACGTACGAGCAGTACTTC.

The chain carries TRBV19 and TRBJ1-1; D perhaps matches TRBD1 (5 bases). The CDR3 contains 13 residues. The germline CDR1 and CDR2 sequences are LNHDA and SQIVND (reference sequence). V gave up 5 bases and J gave up 5 bases, with 12 bases separating them. CDR3 nucleotide sequence: TGTGCCAGTAGTGGTATCGGGGGGACTGAAGCTTTCTTT. It translates to CASSGIGGTEAFF. Full variable domain (rest looked up from reference TRBV19 and TRBJ1-1): DGGITQSPKYLFRKEGQNVTLSCEQNLNHDAMYWYRQDPGQGLRLIYYSQIVNDFQKGDIAEGYSVSREKKESFPLTVTSAQKNPTAFYLCASSGIGGTEAFFGQGTRLTVV.

This chain links TRBV12-3 or TRBV12-4 with TRBJ2-7; D not resolved. This CDR3 spans 11 amino acids. Trimming took off 5 bases at V and 3 bases at J, with 5 bases between the two ends. The CDR3 sequence is CASSDLYEQYF. The CDR3 DNA reads TGTGCCAGCAGTGACCTCTACGAGCAGTACTTC.

The CDR3 protein is CASSPDRGLAGELFF. CDR3 sequence (DNA): TGTGCCAGCAGCCCGGACAGGGGGTTGGCCGGGGAGCTGTTTTTT. V gene TRBV13 combines with J gene TRBJ2-2; 10 bases are shared with TRBD1. Trimming at V came to 5 bases and at J to 6 bases, leaving 6 bases not matched to a gene. Germline V gene sequence: CDR1 PRHDT, CDR2 FYEKMQ (reference sequence). The CDR3 is made up of 15 amino acids.

The chain recombines TRBV7-9 with TRBJ2-5, with 11 bases aligning to TRBD1. The V gene's germline CDR1 is SEHNR and CDR2 FQNEAQ (reference sequence). Trimming cost V 10 bases and J 4 bases; bases outside gene matches: 11. The CDR3 has 15 amino acids. The chain's CDR3 is CANQADRGPPETQYF. CDR3 nucleotides: TGTGCCAACCAGGCGGACAGGGGGCCACCAGAGACCCAGTACTTC.

This sequence joins TRBV15 and TRBJ1-2; possible D gene TRBD1, 5 bases. V gave up 0 bases and J gave up 7 bases, with 9 bases separating them. The CDR3 length is 13 residues. The germline gives CDR1 LNHNV, CDR2 YYDKDF (reference sequence). The CDR3 reads CATSRDWGGGYTF. In DNA form, the CDR3 reads TGTGCCACCAGCAGAGATTGGGGCGGTGGCTACACCTTC.

CDR3 amino acids: CASSRLAELAKNIQYF. CDR3 bases: TGTGCCAGCAGTAGACTAGCGGAGCTAGCCAAAAACATTCAGTACTTC. The gene calls are TRBV6-1 and TRBJ2-4; 9 nucleotides agree with TRBD2. Germline V CDR1 and CDR2: MNHNS, SASEGT. The CDR3 covers 16 residues. J gave up 0 bases and V 5 bases, and 5 bases lay outside the gene matches.

The chain joins TRBV27 to TRBJ1-5; 7 nucleotides agree with TRBD1. This CDR3 has 16 amino acids. Germline V lookup: CDR1 MNHEY, CDR2 SMNVEV (reference sequence). Trimming at V came to 6 bases and at J to 2 bases, leaving 10 bases not matched to a gene. The CDR3 nucleotides read TGTGCCAGCAGAGAACAGGGGAGGGCGCGCAATCAGCCCCAGCATTTT. Translation: CASREQGRARNQPQHF.

The chain carries TRBV11-2 and TRBJ1-1; D is unresolved. The germline V gene has CDR1 SGHAT and CDR2 FQNNGV. This CDR3 spans 16 amino acids. The V end lost 4 bases, the J end lost 6 bases, and 21 bases lay between the germline ends. The CDR3 DNA reads as TGTGCCAGCAGCTCCTCCTTATTCACGGCTGGGGCTGAAGCTTTCTTT. Translated: CASSSSLFTAGAEAFF.

The chain carries TRBV7-3 and TRBJ2-2; perhaps TRBD1 as D (6 bases). V gave up 0 bases and J gave up 2 bases, with 19 bases separating them. The germline CDR1 and CDR2 sequences are SGHTA and FQGTGA. The CDR3 extends over 19 amino acids. The DNA for the CDR3 is TGTGCCAGCAGCTTAACTGCAGGGGCCCCTATTACTAACACCGGGGAGCTGTTTTTT. The encoded protein is CASSLTAGAPITNTGELFF.

The rearrangement uses TRBV9 and TRBJ2-3, with 11 bases lining up with TRBD2. CDR1 SGDLS and CDR2 YYNGEE come from the germline V gene. The CDR3 runs 16 residues. V shed 4 bases, J shed 2 bases, and the junction held 6 bases outside the gene matches. The CDR3 DNA sequence: TGTGCCAGCAGCCCGGGACTAGCGGTTGACACAGATACGCAGTATTTT. Translating gives CASSPGLAVDTDTQYF.

The rearrangement uses TRBV19 and TRBJ2-1; TRBD2 matches 8 bases. Germline lookup yields CDR1 LNHDA and CDR2 SQIVND (reference sequence). The V segment lost 3 bases and the J segment 9 bases; nucleotides outside the gene matches: 7. CDR3 length: 14 residues. CDR3 region: CASSITSGSGEQFF. The CDR3 DNA is TGTGCCAGTAGTATTACCAGCGGGAGCGGTGAGCAGTTCTTC.

The chain links TRBV9 to TRBJ1-1; possibly TRBD1 for D (6 bases). Trimming left V 1 base short and J 2 bases short, with 15 bases between. The CDR3 has 16 amino acids. Germline values: CDR1 SGDLS, CDR2 YYNGEE. The DNA of the CDR3 is TGTGCCAGCAGCGTACATGGGGGGCTCATTAACACTGAAGCTTTCTTT. It codes for CASSVHGGLINTEAFF.

The chain's CDR3 is CASSSGGKETQYF. The CDR3, as DNA: TGTGCCAGCAGTTCCGGGGGAAAAGAGACCCAGTACTTC. The rearrangement links TRBV27 to TRBJ2-5; D possibly corresponds to TRBD2 (6 bases). The CDR3 runs 13 residues. V was clipped by 4 bases and J by 3 bases, with 9 bases between them. Germline V gene data show CDR1 as MNHEY and CDR2 as SMNVEV (reference sequence).

The chain joins TRBV21-1 to TRBJ2-5; TRBD1, as called in the table, went unchecked against the DNA. TRBV21-1 is reported as a pseudogene. The CDR3 has 16 residues. CDR3 sequence reads: CASSILQWDSEETQYF. Written as DNA, the CDR3 is TGTGCCAGCAGCATTTTGCAGTGGGACAGTGAAGAGACCCAGTACTTC.